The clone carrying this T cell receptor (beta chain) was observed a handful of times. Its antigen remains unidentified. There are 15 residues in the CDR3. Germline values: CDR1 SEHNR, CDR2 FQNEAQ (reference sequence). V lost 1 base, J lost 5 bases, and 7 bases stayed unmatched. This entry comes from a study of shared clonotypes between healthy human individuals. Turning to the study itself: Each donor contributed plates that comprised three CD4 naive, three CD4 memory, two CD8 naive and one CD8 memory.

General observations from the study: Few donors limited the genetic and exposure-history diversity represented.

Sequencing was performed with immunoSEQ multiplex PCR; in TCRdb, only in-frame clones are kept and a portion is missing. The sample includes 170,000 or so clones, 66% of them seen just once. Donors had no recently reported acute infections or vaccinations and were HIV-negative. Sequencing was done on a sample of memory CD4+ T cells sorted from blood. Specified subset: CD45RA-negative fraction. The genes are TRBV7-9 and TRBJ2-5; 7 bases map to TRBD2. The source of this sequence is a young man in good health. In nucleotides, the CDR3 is TGTGCCAGCAGCTTAGGGGCGGGAGAATGGGAGACCCAGTACTTC. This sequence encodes CASSLGAGEWETQYF. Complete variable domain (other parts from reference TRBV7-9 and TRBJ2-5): DTGVSQNPRHKITKRGQNVTFRCDPISEHNRLYWYRQTLGQGPEFLTYFQNEAQLEKSRLLSDRFSAERPKGSFSTLEIQRTEQGDSAMYLCASSLGAGEWETQYFGPGTRLLVL.